These 25 T cell receptor beta chains came from one sample sequenced in a study of T cells in Graves' hyperthyroidism and ophthalmopathy. TCR beta CDR3 regions were amplified from RNA. An initial round of RT-PCR targeting the TCR CDR3 relied on the HTBI primer set. TCRdb used MiXCR to reprocess the multiplex PCR reads, holding one entry per CDR3 protein. This table has hundreds of thousands of distinct CDR3 sequences, over 12% appearing once. Sequenced sample: blood. These receptors originate from a man aged 45-65 years with Graves' ophthalmopathy.

As regards this clonotype: This may be a read error: a much more frequent sequence differs by one nucleotide. The J gene is TRBJ2-1, the V gene TRBV2; D may be TRBD1 or TRBD2 (5 bases each). CDR1 and CDR2 from the germline V gene are SNHLY and FYNNEI. With 4 bases removed from V and 13 bases from J, the gap between germline ends came to 17 bases. This CDR3 contains 13 residues. In DNA, the CDR3 is TGTGCCAGCAGTGGGGGTTCGAAAGGGACCCAGTTCTTC. Translating gives CASSGGSKGTQFF.

This clonotype has just one count. This rearrangement joins TRBV5-4 to TRBJ2-2; 7 bases align to TRBD2. Germline V lookup: CDR1 SGHNT, CDR2 YYREEE (reference sequence). With 0 bases clipped from V and 6 bases from J, the junction kept 2 bases outside the gene matches. This CDR3 has 14 amino acids. The CDR3 region is CASSLGREPGELFF. The DNA for the CDR3 is TGTGCCAGCAGCTTGGGGCGGGAGCCCGGGGAGCTGTTTTTT. The entire variable domain, with the rest obtained from reference TRBV5-4 and TRBJ2-2, is as follows: ETGVTQSPTHLIKTRGQQVTLRCSSQSGHNTVSWYQQALGQGPQFIFQYYREEENGRGNFPPRFSGLQFPNYSSELNVNALELDDSALYLCASSLGREPGELFFGEGSRLTVL.

In its sample, this clonotype was seen many times. The chain joins TRBV6-2 or TRBV6-3 to TRBJ2-1, with 14 bases identical to TRBD2. Unmatched junction bases numbered 9, after V lost 6 bases and J lost 8 bases. The CDR3 loop spans 16 amino acids. The germline V gene encodes CDR1 MNHEY and CDR2 SVGEGT. CDR3 sequence: CASRQGLAGVVYEQFF. The CDR3 nucleotides read TGTGCCAGCAGACAGGGACTAGCGGGAGTTGTCTATGAGCAGTTCTTC.

This clonotype was seen many times. The chain combines TRBV3-1 with TRBJ1-2, with D possibly matching TRBD1 (5 bases). V dropped 0 bases and J dropped 6 bases, with 17 bases sitting between them. Germline CDR1 and CDR2: LGHDT and YNNKEL (reference sequence). The CDR3 runs 16 residues. As DNA, the CDR3 is TGTGCCAGCAGCCAAGACCCAGGGAGTGTGACGGATGGCTACACCTTC. Amino acid sequence: CASSQDPGSVTDGYTF.

This clonotype showed up many times. The chain joins TRBV20-1 to TRBJ2-1, with 8 bases identical to TRBD2. After removal of 4 bases from V and 1 base from J, the junction contained 15 bases not matched to a gene. Germline-derived CDR1 and CDR2 are DFQATT and SNEGSKA (reference sequence). The CDR3 totals 18 residues. The CDR3 DNA follows: TGCAGTGCTATCACCCGGCACAGCGGGAGCGGGTCCTACAATGAGCAGTTCTTC. This gives the protein CSAITRHSGSGSYNEQFF.

This clonotype has ten or more counts. The rearrangement uses TRBV5-1 and TRBJ2-3, with D hard to call. V gave up 4 bases and J gave up 7 bases, with 10 bases separating them. The CDR3 runs 12 residues. Germline V gene sequence: CDR1 SGHRS, CDR2 YFSETQ. The CDR3 loop is CASSTVRNTQYF. Here the CDR3 DNA reads TGCGCCAGCAGCACAGTGCGAAATACGCAGTATTTT.

About this clonotype itself: This may be a read error, as it is one base from a much larger clone. V and J are TRBV29-1 and TRBJ2-1; 10 nucleotides agree with TRBD2. The J call may be faulty, since TRBJ2-7 better matches the DNA end. The CDR3 covers 15 residues. Germline CDR1 and CDR2: SQVTM and ANQGSEA. The CDR3 coding sequence is TGCAGCGTAGACGAATCTAGCGGGAGCTACAATGAGCAGTACTTC. Protein: CSVDESSGSYNEQYF.

This chain connects TRBV20-1 to TRBJ2-3; the match to TRBD2 covers 16 bases. V shed 1 base and J 5 bases; nucleotides not matched to a gene: 18. The CDR3 is 21 amino acids. CDR1 DFQATT and CDR2 SNEGSKA come from the germline V gene (reference sequence). The CDR3 sequence: CSARVLGTSGRARPIRDTQYF. In DNA, the CDR3 is TGCAGTGCTAGAGTACTAGGGACTAGCGGGAGGGCCCGTCCAATCAGAGATACGCAGTATTTT.

This clonotype was recorded many times. This chain uses TRBV7-9 with TRBJ2-7; a possible D gene is TRBD1 (8 bases). The CDR3 length is 16 residues. Germline CDR1 SEHNR, CDR2 FQNEAQ (reference sequence). Between the trimmed V and J ends, which lost 4 bases and 0 bases, there was a span of 16 bases. CDR3 sequence reads: CASSSPGGGSSYEQYF. The CDR3 DNA sequence: TGTGCCAGCAGCTCCCCAGGGGGCGGGAGCTCCTACGAGCAGTACTTC.

V is TRBV6-1 and J is TRBJ1-5; D might be TRBD1 (5 bases). Per the germline V gene, CDR1 is MNHNS and CDR2 is SASEGT. The CDR3 loop spans 16 amino acids. The ends were cut back, 4 bases at V and 3 bases at J, with 16 bases in the middle. The CDR3 here is CASSARAGLVNQPQHF. CDR3 coding DNA: TGTGCCAGCAGTGCGCGAGCAGGGTTGGTCAATCAGCCCCAGCATTTT.

This chain uses TRBV19 with TRBJ2-1; TRBD1 matches 8 bases. The CDR3 is 11 amino acids. CDR1 LNHDA and CDR2 SQIVND come from the germline V gene (reference sequence). The junction had 7 bases not matched to a gene; V was cut back by 5 bases and J by 16 bases. CDR3 protein: CASSERDRTFF. The CDR3 nucleotides read TGTGCCAGTAGTGAAAGGGACAGGACCTTCTTC. The complete variable domain, with remaining parts taken from reference TRBV19 and TRBJ2-1, reads DGGITQSPKYLFRKEGQNVTLSCEQNLNHDAMYWYRQDPGQGLRLIYYSQIVNDFQKGDIAEGYSVSREKKESFPLTVTSAQKNPTAFYLCASSERDRTFFGPGTRLTVL.

The genes are TRBV3-1 and TRBJ2-2, with TRBD2 as a possible D gene (6 bases). CDR1 LGHDT and CDR2 YNNKEL come from the germline V gene (reference sequence). CDR3 length equals 19 residues. V was pared by 1 base and J by 6 bases, with 24 bases between. CDR3 sequence reads: CASSQGKLVLAVPPGELFF. CDR3 nucleotide sequence: TGTGCCAGCAGCCAAGGAAAGCTAGTCTTAGCGGTTCCACCCGGGGAGCTGTTTTTT.

Many counts were recorded for this clonotype. This chain links TRBV7-3 with TRBJ1-1, with unresolved D. Deletions cut 4 bases from V and 3 bases from J, with 9 bases between. Germline V gene sequence: CDR1 SGHTA, CDR2 FQGTGA. The CDR3 runs to 13 residues. The CDR3 DNA follows: TGTGCCAGCAGCTCGTCGGGAGACACTGAAGCTTTCTTT. It encodes CASSSSGDTEAFF.

This clonotype was seen repeatedly, ten times or more. This chain links TRBV12-3 or TRBV12-4 with TRBJ1-2; maybe TRBD1 (5 bases). The CDR3 runs to 13 residues. Trimming left V 8 bases short and J 8 bases short, with 18 bases between. The CDR3 loop reads CASQSGTGLGYTF. In nucleotides, the CDR3 is TGTGCCAGCCAATCCGGAACAGGTTTGGGCTACACCTTC.

The table lists this clonotype with many counts. The chain combines TRBV5-1 with TRBJ1-1, with TRBD1 identical over 8 bases. CDR3 length: 15 amino acids. CDR1 is SGHRS, CDR2 YFSETQ, per germline. V lost 4 bases, J lost 3 bases, and 8 bases stayed unmatched. The CDR3 spells CASSLRQGSDTEAFF. As DNA, the CDR3 is TGCGCCAGCAGCCTCCGACAGGGGTCAGACACTGAAGCTTTCTTT.

This CDR3 reads CASSRTSGRIYEQYF. For the CDR3, the DNA is TGTGCCAGCAGCCGGACTAGCGGGCGGATATACGAGCAGTACTTC. This chain uses TRBV11-2 with TRBJ2-7; 11 bases align to TRBD2. Germline V gene lookup returns CDR1 SGHAT and CDR2 FQNNGV. The CDR3 consists of 15 residues. V shed 5 bases, J shed 4 bases, and the junction held 7 bases outside the gene matches.

The table lists this clonotype with many counts. The chain employs TRBV20-1 and TRBJ2-7; 7 positions match TRBD2. The CDR3 runs to 15 residues. After removal of 4 bases from V and 4 bases from J, the junction contained 13 bases not matched to a gene. Looked up from germline, CDR1 is DFQATT and CDR2 is SNEGSKA (reference sequence). This chain's CDR3 is CSATYLGLDPYEQYF. CDR3 coding DNA: TGCAGTGCTACCTACCTCGGACTAGACCCGTACGAGCAGTACTTC.

This clonotype occurred many times. The chain joins TRBV20-1 to TRBJ2-5; maybe TRBD1 (8 bases). Trimming shortened V by 7 bases and J by 5 bases, and 14 bases separated the two germline ends. The CDR3 spans 12 residues. The germline gives CDR1 DFQATT, CDR2 SNEGSKA (reference sequence). The chain's CDR3 is CSVNRGGETQYF. The CDR3 nucleotides read TGCAGTGTAAACAGGGGGGGGGAGACCCAGTACTTC.

J is TRBJ2-2 and V is TRBV28, with TRBD2 matching 11 bases. The J segment lost 9 bases and the V segment lost 6 bases, leaving 9 bases of the junction unmatched. The CDR3 loop spans 15 amino acids. CDR1 and CDR2 from the germline V gene are MDHEN and SYDVKM. CDR3 sequence (DNA): TGTGCCAGCAGGACGGGACTAGCGGAATGGCGGGAGCTGTTTTTT. Protein sequence: CASRTGLAEWRELFF.

The sample holds many counts of this clonotype. This chain joins TRBV6-1 and TRBJ2-7; tentative D call: TRBD1 (6 bases). Trimming shortened V by 8 bases and J by 4 bases, and 12 bases separated the two germline ends. Per the germline V gene, CDR1 is MNHNS and CDR2 is SASEGT. The CDR3 extends over 12 amino acids. The CDR3 spells CASGRDKYEQYF. CDR3 in DNA: TGTGCCAGCGGCCGGGACAAGTACGAGCAGTACTTC.

This clonotype was found many times. The chain carries TRBV12-3 or TRBV12-4 and TRBJ2-3; 8 bases are a match to TRBD1. The CDR3 is 15 residues long. Unmatched junction bases numbered 4, after V lost 5 bases and J lost 0 bases. CDR3 in DNA: TGTGCCAGCAGTGAACAGGGGGTTAGCACAGATACGCAGTATTTT. Translation gives CASSEQGVSTDTQYF.

This clonotype was found a few times. Just one base apart from a much larger clone, this may be a read error. The chain recombines TRBV20-1 with TRBJ1-2; D not resolved. Trimming removed 6 bases from V and 5 bases from J, with 13 bases in between. The CDR3 runs to 12 residues. The germline CDR1 and CDR2 sequences are DFQATT and SNEGSKA (reference sequence). CDR3 region: CSATTPEYGYTF. For the CDR3, the DNA is TGCAGTGCCACCACGCCGGAGTATGGCTACACCTTC.

The V and J genes are TRBV3-1 and TRBJ2-2; TRBD1 agrees at 8 bases. The V gene's germline CDR1 is LGHDT and CDR2 YNNKEL (reference sequence). The trim removed 5 bases at V and 6 bases at J, leaving 11 bases unmatched. There are 16 residues in the CDR3. As DNA, the CDR3 is TGTGCCAGCAGCTTGGGGCAGGGGGCCGCGTCCGGGGAGCTGTTTTTT. It is translated as CASSLGQGAASGELFF.

The chain carries TRBV6-2 or TRBV6-3 and TRBJ1-2, with unresolved D. The CDR3 length is 18 residues. Germline assignment: CDR1 MNHEY and CDR2 SVGEGT. Trimming shortened V by 0 bases and J by 4 bases, and 21 bases separated the two germline ends. The CDR3 sequence is CASSYSGGRRPRFYGYTF. CDR3 nucleotides: TGTGCCAGCAGTTACTCGGGCGGACGGAGACCCCGTTTCTATGGCTACACCTTC.

This clonotype was detected many times. The chain employs TRBV11-2 and TRBJ2-2; 7 nucleotides match TRBD1. The germline V gene encodes CDR1 SGHAT and CDR2 FQNNGV. V was clipped by 2 bases and J by 6 bases; unmatched bases: 9. The CDR3 runs 16 residues. CDR3 loop: CASSLLTGAWAGELFF. The CDR3 DNA follows: TGTGCCAGCAGCTTATTAACAGGGGCGTGGGCCGGGGAGCTGTTTTTT.